This T cell receptor beta chain appears in the sequencing data of a study of cytomegalovirus exposure and HLA in healthy donors. Notes on the study in general: HLA restriction was apparent for most CMV-associated TCR beta chains in a later analysis. Productive rates of about 87% or about 30% were seen for most TCR beta V segments in an earlier analysis. In a later analysis, TCR association rates varied by HLA locus: DRB1 most, HLA-C fewest.

This clone has a single count. Its antigen remains unidentified. The study ran its PCR with 60 Vbeta and 13 Jbeta primers. Clones were sequenced by immunoSEQ multiplex PCR, and TCRdb holds only the in-frame ones, with some missing. The sample lists roughly 200,000 clones, around 70% occurring once. This CDR3 has 12 amino acids. Trimming shortened V by 2 bases and J by 2 bases, and 4 bases separated the two germline ends. Germline lookup yields CDR1 SGHDN and CDR2 FVKESK. The sequence was collected from a man aged 40-50 years in good health and CMV-seropositive. The V and J genes are TRBV14 and TRBJ2-7; D unresolved. Sample: PBMCs. In nucleotides, the CDR3 is TGTGCCAGCAGCCAAAATACCTACGAGCAGTACTTC. It specifies CASSQNTYEQYF.